Below are 9 T cell receptor beta chains sequenced from a single sample in a study of blood T cell repertoires in COVID-19. Repertoires were generated with immunoSEQ multiplex PCR, while TCRdb's copy carries only in-frame clones and drops some. The sample records over 100,000 clones, around 87% being singletons. Sequenced sample: peripheral blood. The receptors originated from a man between 45 and 60 years old with active COVID-19.

The rearrangement uses TRBV5-5 and TRBJ2-5; a weak D match, TRBD1 (6 bases). V shed 7 bases and J shed 5 bases, with 18 bases lying between them. CDR3 length: 14 amino acids. Germline V gives CDR1 SGHKS, CDR2 YYEKEE (reference sequence). CDR3 sequence (DNA): TGTGCCAGCGGTACAGGGAGCCCCGTTGAGACCCAGTACTTC. Encoded protein: CASGTGSPVETQYF.

The chain recombines TRBV11-1 with TRBJ2-5, with 7 bases fitting TRBD2. CDR1 and CDR2 (germline): SGHAT, FQDESV (reference sequence). Germline trimming cut 2 bases from V and 3 bases from J; bases unmatched to any gene: 0. The CDR3 is 13 residues long. As DNA, the CDR3 is TGTGCCAGCAGCTTAAGCGGGGAAGAGACCCAGTACTTC. Protein: CASSLSGEETQYF.

V and J are TRBV13 and TRBJ1-1; 9 nucleotides match TRBD1. The CDR3 length is 14 residues. The V and J ends lost 6 bases and 6 bases, in that order; junction bases with no gene match: 8. CDR1 is PRHDT, CDR2 FYEKMQ, per germline (reference sequence). The CDR3 is CASRSRTGVPEAFF. The DNA of the CDR3 is TGTGCCAGCAGATCTCGGACAGGGGTCCCTGAAGCTTTCTTT.

The chain links TRBV9 to TRBJ2-1; 9 bases align to TRBD1. CDR1 and CDR2 (germline): SGDLS, YYNGEE. This CDR3 comprises 15 residues. V gave up 6 bases and J gave up 5 bases; unmatched junction bases: 9. CDR3 loop: CASNDRGTVNNEQFF. CDR3 DNA sequence: TGTGCCAGCAACGACAGGGGGACCGTAAACAATGAGCAGTTCTTC.

The chain carries TRBV5-1 and TRBJ2-5, with D perhaps matching TRBD2 (6 bases). V lost 5 bases, J lost 5 bases, and 7 bases lay in between. The CDR3 is made up of 11 amino acids. Germline assignment: CDR1 SGHRS and CDR2 YFSETQ. The CDR3: CASRLAETQYF. The CDR3 region has the DNA TGCGCCAGCAGACTAGCTGAGACCCAGTACTTC.

The chain couples TRBV18 to TRBJ2-5; TRBD1 aligns across 9 bases. V gave up 3 bases and J gave up 7 bases; unmatched junction bases: 9. The CDR3 length is 15 residues. Germline V CDR1 and CDR2: KGHSH, LQKENI. CDR3 in DNA: TGTGCCAGCTCACCCGGGACAGGGTCTGTTGGGACCCAGTACTTC. Residues: CASSPGTGSVGTQYF.

As DNA, the CDR3 is TGTGCCAGCATGGCAGATAGCAATCAGCCCCAGCATTTT. Its protein product is CASMADSNQPQHF. The chain has TRBV2 and TRBJ1-5, with unresolved D. With 7 bases removed from V and 0 bases from J, the gap between germline ends came to 7 bases. The length of the CDR3 is 13 residues. Germline loops: CDR1 SNHLY, CDR2 FYNNEI.

This chain links TRBV12-3 or TRBV12-4 with TRBJ1-2; 7 bases match TRBD1. The V segment lost 6 bases and the J segment 5 bases; nucleotides outside the gene matches: 6. The CDR3 covers 13 residues. The CDR3 loop is CASSYTGEYGYTF. The CDR3 coding sequence is TGTGCCAGCAGCTATACAGGGGAATATGGCTACACCTTC.

The chain links TRBV28 to TRBJ1-2, with 7 bases matching TRBD1. This CDR3 is 13 amino acids long. Looked up from germline, CDR1 is MDHEN and CDR2 is SYDVKM. With V trimmed by 7 bases and J by 3 bases, 5 bases remained unmatched. The CDR3 loop is CASIPDRDYGYTF. CDR3 DNA sequence: TGTGCCAGCATCCCCGACAGGGACTATGGCTACACCTTC.